This is a list of T cell receptor beta chains from one sample in a study of blood T cell repertoires in COVID-19. Method: immunoSEQ multiplex PCR; TCRdb's copy keeps in-frame clones and lacks some. Of 250,000 or so clones listed, 84% are singletons. Material for sequencing was peripheral blood. The receptors come from a woman in her forties who had recovered from COVID-19. The CDR3 runs from the conserved cysteine through the conserved F or W.

J gene	V gene	CDR3 protein
TRBJ1-1	TRBV28	CASSPQQGGNTEAFF
TRBJ1-5	TRBV5-5	CASSLWQGDNQPQHF
TRBJ2-5	TRBV7-2	CASSSDRGRETQYF
TRBJ1-2	TRBV28	CASSLNVQGAYYGYTF
TRBJ1-5	TRBV19	CASSMDREYNQPQHF
TRBJ2-3	TRBV28	CASSYHGQGKDTQYF
TRBJ1-5	TRBV18	CASSPAGNQPQHF
TRBJ1-2	TRBV28	CASSQRDSFYGYTF
TRBJ1-3	TRBV5-6	CASSLGQSSGNTIYF
TRBJ2-2	TRBV5-1	CASSITPGTGGGIGELFF
TRBJ1-4	TRBV15	CATSRKQGGEKLFF
TRBJ1-6	TRBV28	CASSLLLGDGQESSPLHF
TRBJ2-4	TRBV2	CASSESWLAKNIQYF
TRBJ1-5	TRBV9	CASSPDGTGNQPQHF
TRBJ1-1	TRBV19	CASSIVGRNTEAFF
TRBJ2-7	TRBV19	CASSFKDRPYEQYF
TRBJ1-5	TRBV2	CASSVETGDRNQPQHF
TRBJ2-7	TRBV2	CASSTKQGGGAYEQYF
TRBJ1-5	TRBV3-1/TRBV3-2	CASSHSGNQPQHF
TRBJ2-1	TRBV7-9	CASSRSRQGADEQFF
TRBJ1-1	TRBV21-1	CARFQQGAGTEAFF
TRBJ2-7	TRBV16	CASSHAAREQYF
TRBJ1-5	TRBV2	CASYKVEASNQPQHF
TRBJ2-3	TRBV28	CASSKTGTTSTDTQYF
TRBJ2-7	TRBV6-2/TRBV6-3	CASSHGLAGEQYF
TRBJ1-5	TRBV30	CAWGTGVNQPQHF
TRBJ1-5	TRBV6-2/TRBV6-3	CASSRGTGSQPQHF
TRBJ1-5	TRBV28	CASRDSGTLPNQPQHF
TRBJ1-4	TRBV7-9	CASSSWDRGREKLFF
TRBJ2-2	TRBV9	CASSVRDRINTGELFF
TRBJ2-1	TRBV7-9	CASSLASAPRGIWINEQFF
TRBJ2-5	TRBV5-1	CASSLGDRGPDQETQYF
TRBJ1-2	TRBV12-3/TRBV12-4	CASKVGWMGGYTF
TRBJ2-7	TRBV6-1	CASSEAVGGEQYF
TRBJ2-3	TRBV28	CASRYPGGTQYF
TRBJ1-5	TRBV19	CASSIQDNQPQHF
TRBJ1-5	TRBV9	CASSGDSTGPQHF
TRBJ2-4	TRBV3-1/TRBV3-2	CASSQVLGQKNIQYF
TRBJ1-4	TRBV18	CASTTKTDTNEKLFF
TRBJ2-1	TRBV20-1	CSASGGAYNEQFF
TRBJ1-1	TRBV5-6	CASSLVPGNTEAFF
TRBJ2-2	TRBV3-1/TRBV3-2	CASSQDISPGYPGELFF
TRBJ1-1	TRBV6-5	CASSRQASYTEAFF
TRBJ2-2	TRBV5-1	CASSTLTGPGELFF
TRBJ1-4	TRBV28	CASMRLNEKLFF
TRBJ2-2	TRBV7-6	CASSSTERLAGELFF